This TCR beta chain was obtained from a study of OX40 agonist ivuxolimab in advanced cancers. As concerns this clone: Its antigen is as yet unknown.

Broader study findings: Researchers report that CD8+ T cells had, on average, more expanded clones than CD4+.

Only in-frame clones appear in the TCRdb table, and some are missing; sequencing was by immunoSEQ multiplex PCR. The sample consists of roughly 71,000 clones, more than 60% of them appearing once. Germline values: CDR1 LNHNV, CDR2 YYDKDF (reference sequence). V was clipped by 0 bases and J by 5 bases, with 19 bases between them. The CDR3 loop spans 17 amino acids. The starting material was CD4+ or CD8+ T cells sorted from blood, obtained in a trial of the OX40 agonist ivuxolimab. The genes are TRBV15 and TRBJ1-2, with D tentatively TRBD1 (6 bases). This clonotype originated in an adult with an advanced solid tumor such as melanoma, head and neck, liver or kidney cancer. The CDR3 region is CATSRDWGLTGDYGYTF. The CDR3 DNA is TGTGCCACCAGCAGAGATTGGGGGCTGACAGGTGATTATGGCTACACCTTC.